The rows below give T cell receptor beta chains drawn from one sample of a study of blood T cell repertoires in COVID-19. Clones were read by immunoSEQ multiplex PCR, and TCRdb kept only the in-frame ones, dropping some. This sample has about 180,000 clones; about 78% occur once, and the top ten carry 17%. What was sequenced was PBMCs or T cells enriched from blood (not recorded which). The receptors derive from a woman aged 45-60 years who had recovered from COVID-19. The CDR3 runs from the conserved cysteine through the conserved F or W. The D gene is left open where the match is weak. The size field is filled for only some rows; it gives once, few, many or a size class.

j_gene,abundance,d_gene,v_gene,len,CDR3nt,CDR3aa
TRBJ2-5,-,TRBD1,TRBV19,16,TGTGCCAGTAGTAGACCCGGGACAGCCGGCGGAGAGACCCAGTACTTC,CASSRPGTAGGETQYF
TRBJ2-2,-,TRBD1,TRBV13,15,TGTGCCAGCAGCTTAGGACAGGGGTACACCGGGGAGCTGTTTTTT,CASSLGQGYTGELFF
TRBJ2-7,-,TRBD2,TRBV5-1,16,TGCGCCAGCAGCTTGGCCCAACGAAGTAGCGGGTACGAGCAGTACTTC,CASSLAQRSSGYEQYF
TRBJ1-6,-,TRBD1,TRBV3-1/TRBV3-2,16,TGTGCCAGCAGCCAACAACAGGGGGCCCTTAATTCACCCCTCCACTTT,CASSQQQGALNSPLHF
TRBJ1-5,-,-,TRBV11-2,14,TGTGCCAGCAGCTCAACAGGGTTCAATCAGCCCCAGCATTTT,CASSSTGFNQPQHF
TRBJ2-5,-,-,TRBV14,13,TGTGCCAGCAGCCTGACAGGGAGGGAGACCCAGTACTTC,CASSLTGRETQYF
TRBJ1-1,-,-,TRBV7-2,15,TGTGCCAGCAACCCCCTACCCAGGATTGGGACTGAAGCTTTCTTT,CASNPLPRIGTEAFF
TRBJ1-2,-,TRBD1,TRBV10-3,13,TGTGCCATCAGAGAGGACAGGGCCCATGGCTACACCTTC,CAIREDRAHGYTF
TRBJ2-2,many,TRBD1,TRBV6-5,15,TGTGCCAGCATAACCGGGACAGGGAACACCGGGGAGCTGTTTTTT,CASITGTGNTGELFF
TRBJ1-1,-,-,TRBV10-3,15,TGTGCCATCAGTGATCCGGGGGTGAGGAACACTGAAGCTTTCTTT,CAISDPGVRNTEAFF
TRBJ2-7,-,-,TRBV4-1,14,TGCGCCAGCAGCCAAGAAGGGGTATGGGCCGAGCAGTACTTC,CASSQEGVWAEQYF
TRBJ1-5,few,TRBD1,TRBV30,16,TGTGCCTGGAGCCAAAGGGGGGACAGACTCAATCAGCCCCAGCATTTT,CAWSQRGDRLNQPQHF
TRBJ2-7,-,TRBD2,TRBV6-6,13,TGTGCCAGCGGGACGGGACTAGCCTACGAGCAGTACTTC,CASGTGLAYEQYF
TRBJ2-4,many,TRBD1,TRBV7-2,13,TGTGCCAGCAGCGAACTCCGGACAGGGTTGAAGTACTTC,CASSELRTGLKYF
TRBJ2-6,-,-,TRBV10-3,15,TGTGCCATAACTGGACAAACCTCTGGGGCCAACGTCCTGACTTTC,CAITGQTSGANVLTF
TRBJ1-1,-,TRBD1,TRBV27,12,TGTGCCAGCAGCGGACAGGGGGCTGAAGCTTTCTTT,CASSGQGAEAFF
TRBJ1-6,-,-,TRBV4-1,15,TGCGCCAGCAGCCGAGACCGACAGCCAAATTCACCCCTCCACTTT,CASSRDRQPNSPLHF
TRBJ1-2,-,-,TRBV5-4,14,TGTGCCAGCAGCTCTGACACTTCTAACTATGGCTACACCTTC,CASSSDTSNYGYTF
TRBJ1-1,few,-,TRBV5-8,14,TGTGCCAGCAGCTTGGGACACGTTAACACTGAAGCTTTCTTT,CASSLGHVNTEAFF
TRBJ2-1,-,-,TRBV19,15,TGTGCCAGTAGTCCCCAGGCGGGATACATGGGTGAGCAGTTCTTC,CASSPQAGYMGEQFF
TRBJ1-4,-,-,TRBV7-9,15,TGTGCCAGCAGCTTAGGACAAGCAACTAATGAAAAACTGTTTTTT,CASSLGQATNEKLFF
TRBJ2-7,-,TRBD1,TRBV7-9,16,TGTGCCAGCAGCCTAGAACCGGGACAGGGGGGCTACGAGCAGTACTTC,CASSLEPGQGGYEQYF
TRBJ2-2,-,-,TRBV5-1,15,TGCGCCAGCAGCTTCGACACCCAGAACACCGGGGAGCTGTTTTTT,CASSFDTQNTGELFF
TRBJ1-6,-,TRBD1,TRBV30,15,TGTGCCTGGACAAGAACCGGGACAGGGGTTTCACCCCTCCACTTT,CAWTRTGTGVSPLHF
TRBJ1-3,-,-,TRBV6-1,15,TGTGCCAGCAGTGGGAACGCCAGGGTTGGAAACACCATATATTTT,CASSGNARVGNTIYF
TRBJ1-2,few,TRBD1,TRBV29-1,13,TGCAGCGTTTCAACGGGACAGGGACGTGGCTACACCTTC,CSVSTGQGRGYTF
TRBJ1-1,few,TRBD1,TRBV18,14,TGTGCCAGCTCACCACCGACAGGGTACCGTGAAGCTTTCTTT,CASSPPTGYREAFF
TRBJ2-3,once,-,TRBV5-5,14,TGTGCCAGCAGCCCCCCTACTTCCACAGATACGCAGTATTTT,CASSPPTSTDTQYF
TRBJ2-3,-,TRBD1,TRBV7-2,14,TGTGCCAGCAGCCCCACAGGGGGTAGTGATACGCAGTATTTT,CASSPTGGSDTQYF
TRBJ2-1,few,-,TRBV5-1,14,TGCGCCAGCAGCTATGACCCGACTTACAATGAGCAGTTCTTC,CASSYDPTYNEQFF
TRBJ2-5,-,TRBD2,TRBV5-5,16,TGTGCCAGCAGCTTGGCCGTGGCGGGAGGAATGGAGACCCAGTACTTC,CASSLAVAGGMETQYF
TRBJ1-2,-,TRBD1,TRBV10-3,17,TGTGCCATCAGTGAAGAGGGGACAGCGCTAGCTAACTATGGCTACACCTTC,CAISEEGTALANYGYTF
TRBJ1-2,-,-,TRBV10-3,14,TGTGCCATCAGTGAGTCGGTACGGACTAATGGCTACACCTTC,CAISESVRTNGYTF
TRBJ2-3,-,-,TRBV6-4,12,TGTGCCAGCAGTGACTCACAGGGCACGCAGTATTTT,CASSDSQGTQYF
TRBJ2-1,-,TRBD2,TRBV4-2,16,TGTGCCAGCAGCCAAGATTGGACTAGCGGGGGGGGTGAGCAGTTCTTC,CASSQDWTSGGGEQFF
TRBJ2-1,-,TRBD2,TRBV4-2,16,TGTGCCAGCAGCCAAGGTCAGGGACTAGCGGGAGGTGAGCAGTTCTTC,CASSQGQGLAGGEQFF
TRBJ2-1,-,-,TRBV7-2,15,TGTGCCAGCAGCTTAGCAGCGGGTCATACCAATGAGCAGTTCTTC,CASSLAAGHTNEQFF
TRBJ2-1,-,TRBD1,TRBV29-1,12,TGCAGCGTGGACAGGACCTACAATGAGCAGTTCTTC,CSVDRTYNEQFF
TRBJ1-1,few,-,TRBV5-6,13,TGTGCCAGCAGTTCCGCGGGAGTCACTGAAGCTTTCTTT,CASSSAGVTEAFF
TRBJ1-2,-,TRBD1,TRBV25-1,15,TGTGCCAGCAGTCACACAGGGGAGTGGGTCAATGGCTACACCTTC,CASSHTGEWVNGYTF
TRBJ1-5,-,-,TRBV18,14,TGTGCCAGCTCACCGTCAGGGCCATGGAGGCCCCAGCATTTT,CASSPSGPWRPQHF
TRBJ2-5,-,TRBD1,TRBV30,14,TGTGCCTGGATCACACAGGGGGCAGGGGAGACCCAGTACTTC,CAWITQGAGETQYF
TRBJ2-1,-,-,TRBV6-1,13,TGTGCCAGCAGTGAAGGACTAGTTAATGAGCAGTTCTTC,CASSEGLVNEQFF
TRBJ1-4,-,-,TRBV9,16,TGTGCCAGCAGCGTGGGAGGGGGTACAACTAATGAAAAACTGTTTTTT,CASSVGGGTTNEKLFF
TRBJ1-5,-,-,TRBV7-2,13,TGTGCCAGCAGCTTAGGAGTCAATCAGCCCCAGCATTTT,CASSLGVNQPQHF
TRBJ1-3,-,-,TRBV16,15,TGTGCCAGCAGCCAATCCGGGGTCCTCGGAAACACCATATATTTT,CASSQSGVLGNTIYF
TRBJ2-5,once,TRBD1,TRBV5-1,15,TGCGCCAGCAGCACTGGACAGGGGGATCAAGAGACCCAGTACTTC,CASSTGQGDQETQYF
TRBJ1-2,-,TRBD1,TRBV6-5,14,TGTGCCAGCAGTCGAGGACAGGGATACTATGGCTACACCTTC,CASSRGQGYYGYTF
TRBJ2-3,-,TRBD1,TRBV7-9,13,TGTGCCAGCAGCTTAGAAGGGGGCGGCACGCAGTATTTT,CASSLEGGGTQYF
TRBJ1-5,-,TRBD1,TRBV19,14,TGTGCCAGTAATCGGGACAGCATGAATCAGCCCCAGCATTTT,CASNRDSMNQPQHF
TRBJ2-1,-,-,TRBV6-1,13,TGTGCCAGCAGTGAACAGGGCTACAATGAGCAGTTCTTC,CASSEQGYNEQFF
TRBJ2-7,-,TRBD1,TRBV27,15,TGTGCCAGCACTCTGGCGGACAGGGGGTCCTTCCCGTTGTACTTC,CASTLADRGSFPLYF